These 12 T cell receptor beta chains came from one sample sequenced in a study of human T cells and chemical hapten exposure. Described time point: pre-sensitization, week 0. Treatment given: therapeutic diphenylcyclopropenone sensitization with weekly scalp DPC. TCRdb recomputed calls from the RACE reads with MiXCR, one row per CDR3 protein. The sample includes about 270,000 distinct CDR3 sequences, roughly 8% of them seen just once. The sequences come from whole blood, collected in connection with sensitization to the hapten diphenylcyclopropenone (DPC). The receptors were gathered from a man aged 18 to 29 with alopecia areata. Some clones in this sample may be carry-over from other donors' samples.

In this sample, this clonotype turned up many times. The V call is TRBV12-3 or TRBV12-4, the J call TRBJ2-5, with 9 bases identical to TRBD1. Trimming at V came to 5 bases and at J to 4 bases, leaving 5 bases not matched to a gene. The CDR3 consists of 14 residues. The CDR3 DNA follows: TGTGCCAGCAGTGCGACAGGGGGGCGAGAGACCCAGTACTTC. Amino acids: CASSATGGRETQYF.

This clonotype was recorded at least ten times. The chain combines TRBV4-3 with TRBJ2-2; possible D gene TRBD1, 6 bases. V gave up 0 bases and J gave up 4 bases, with 15 bases separating them. This CDR3 is 17 amino acids long. The V gene's germline CDR1 is LGHNA and CDR2 YSLEER. The CDR3 DNA reads TGCGCCAGCAGCCAAGACAGGGGAGTCGGGTCCACCGGGGAGCTGTTTTTT. It specifies CASSQDRGVGSTGELFF.

This clonotype was detected a few times. The chain employs TRBV7-3 and TRBJ2-7, with 8 nucleotides matching TRBD1. Germline V CDR1 and CDR2: SGHTA, FQGTGA. V lost 1 base to trimming and J lost 4 bases; unmatched junction nucleotides: 9. The length of the CDR3 is 16 residues. CDR3 bases: TGTGCCAGCAGCTTAAAAGGGGACAGGCGCCGGTACGAGCAGTACGTC. Translation: CASSLKGDRRRYEQYV.

This clonotype came up a few times. J is TRBJ2-1 and V is TRBV20-1, with D unresolved. This CDR3 is 17 amino acids long. The V gene's germline CDR1 is DFQATT and CDR2 SNEGSKA (reference sequence). With 0 bases removed from V and 0 bases from J, the gap between germline ends came to 15 bases. CDR3 protein: CSARDAWTASSYNEQFF. The CDR3 DNA follows: TGCAGTGCTAGAGATGCATGGACGGCTAGCTCCTACAATGAGCAGTTCTTC.

This clonotype was detected a few times. In nucleotides, the CDR3 is TGCGCCAGCAGCCGCCTGGACATTACCTACGAGCAGTACTTC. Its translation is CASSRLDITYEQYF. This sequence joins TRBV4-1 and TRBJ2-7; a possible D gene is TRBD1 (5 bases). Trimming took off 4 bases at V and 2 bases at J, with 12 bases between the two ends. The CDR3 consists of 14 residues. Germline V lookup: CDR1 MGHRA, CDR2 YSYEKL.

The chain uses TRBV7-2 and TRBJ2-2; D gene uncertain. V lost 1 base and J lost 3, with 6 bases in between. This CDR3 comprises 14 residues. Germline V CDR1 and CDR2: SGHTA, FQGNSA. CDR3 nucleotides: TGTGCCAGCAGCTTAGTTCGTCACACCGGGGAGCTGTTTTTT. This encodes CASSLVRHTGELFF.

In this sample, this clonotype turned up a few times. The chain recombines TRBV11-1 with TRBJ2-3, with TRBD1 matching 8 bases. With V trimmed by 4 bases and J by 1 base, 1 base remained unmatched. The CDR3 extends over 14 amino acids. Per the germline V gene, CDR1 is SGHAT and CDR2 is FQDESV (reference sequence). The CDR3: CASSSDRGTDTQYF. For the CDR3, the DNA is TGTGCCAGCAGCTCGGACAGGGGCACAGATACGCAGTATTTT.

This clonotype was seen many times. This chain connects TRBV7-2 to TRBJ2-3, with D unclear. This CDR3 has 12 residues. Germline lookup yields CDR1 SGHTA and CDR2 FQGNSA. V was clipped by 3 bases and J by 4 bases, with 5 bases between them. CDR3 sequence reads: CASSFYADTQYF. CDR3 DNA sequence: TGTGCCAGCAGCTTCTACGCAGATACGCAGTATTTT.

The sample holds many counts of this clonotype. Here the CDR3 reads CSASGTSNTGELFF. Here the CDR3 DNA reads TGCAGCGCATCCGGGACATCTAACACCGGGGAGCTGTTTTTT. V is TRBV29-1 and J is TRBJ2-2, with a possible D match to TRBD1 (6 bases). Germline values: CDR1 SQVTM, CDR2 ANQGSEA. Trimming left V 7 bases short and J 2 bases short, with 14 bases between. The CDR3 spans 14 residues.

The chain is built from TRBV24-1 and TRBJ1-2; 7 positions agree with TRBD1. With V trimmed by 7 bases and J by 0 bases, 7 bases remained unmatched. The germline gives CDR1 KGHDR, CDR2 SFDVKD. CDR3 size: 15 residues. CDR3 sequence (DNA): TGTGCCACCAGCTCAGGACAGGAAGCTAACTATGGCTACACCTTC. Its protein product is CATSSGQEANYGYTF.

This clonotype occurred many times. The chain couples TRBV2 to TRBJ2-3, with TRBD1 matching 7 bases. The CDR3 runs to 12 residues. With V trimmed by 6 bases and J by 4 bases, 1 base remained unmatched. Germline CDR1 and CDR2: SNHLY and FYNNEI. The CDR3 is CASRQGPDTQYF. CDR3 in DNA: TGTGCCAGCAGACAGGGGCCAGATACGCAGTATTTT.

The chain employs TRBV27 and TRBJ2-5; weak D call: TRBD1 (6 bases). The CDR3 length is 17 residues. V was pared by 3 bases and J by 3 bases, with 20 bases between. Germline values: CDR1 MNHEY, CDR2 SMNVEV (reference sequence). CDR3 sequence (DNA): TGTGCCAGCAGTTTCCTCGGATGGGGGCGCGGAAAAGAGACCCAGTACTTC. It yields the protein CASSFLGWGRGKETQYF.